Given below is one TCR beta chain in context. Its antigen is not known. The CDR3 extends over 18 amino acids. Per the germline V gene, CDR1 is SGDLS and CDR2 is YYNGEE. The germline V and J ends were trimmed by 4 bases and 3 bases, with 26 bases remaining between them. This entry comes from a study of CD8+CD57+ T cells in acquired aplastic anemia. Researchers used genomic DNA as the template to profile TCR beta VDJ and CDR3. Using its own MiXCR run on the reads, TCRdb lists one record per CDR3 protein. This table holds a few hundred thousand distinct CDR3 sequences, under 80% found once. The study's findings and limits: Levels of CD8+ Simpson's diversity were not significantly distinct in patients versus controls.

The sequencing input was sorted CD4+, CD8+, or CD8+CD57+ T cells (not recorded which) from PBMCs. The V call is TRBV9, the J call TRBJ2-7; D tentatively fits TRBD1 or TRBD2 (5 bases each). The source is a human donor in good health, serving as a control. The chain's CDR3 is CASSSHGDVTADYYEQYV. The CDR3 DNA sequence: TGTGCCAGCAGCTCCCACGGGGACGTGACCGCCGATTACTACGAGCAGTACGTC.